One sample yielded the 20 T cell receptor beta chains listed below, sequenced in a study of blood T cell repertoires in COVID-19. TCRdb's table, derived via immunoSEQ multiplex PCR, lists solely in-frame clones and lacks some. The table lists about 220,000 clones, about 80% of them singletons. Sequenced: peripheral blood. These TCRs come from a woman in her thirties who had recovered from COVID-19.

This chain connects TRBV9 to TRBJ1-2; D is undetermined. The V and J ends lost 6 bases and 6 bases respectively, with 6 bases between them. Germline-derived CDR1 and CDR2 are SGDLS and YYNGEE. The CDR3 is 10 residues long. The CDR3: CASTGNGYTF. CDR3 coding DNA: TGTGCCAGCACCGGGAATGGCTACACCTTC.

The chain employs TRBV5-1 and TRBJ2-6; 7 positions match TRBD1. CDR1 and CDR2 (germline): SGHRS, YFSETQ. J was trimmed by 0 bases and V by 4 bases; bases with no gene match: 7. The CDR3 consists of 17 residues. This CDR3 is CASSLGTASSGANVLTF. The CDR3 DNA reads as TGCGCCAGCAGCCTCGGGACAGCGAGCTCTGGGGCCAACGTCCTGACTTTC. Together with reference TRBV5-1 and TRBJ2-6, the CDR3 gives the full variable domain: KAGVTQTPRYLIKTRGQQVTLSCSPISGHRSVSWYQQTPGQGLQFLFEYFSETQRNKGNFPGRFSGRQFSNSRSEMNVSTLELGDSALYLCASSLGTASSGANVLTFGAGSRLTVL.

V and J are TRBV18 and TRBJ1-1; D is unresolved. This CDR3 is 13 amino acids long. The V end lost 4 bases, the J end lost 11 bases, and 17 bases lay between the germline ends. The V gene's germline CDR1 is KGHSH and CDR2 LQKENI. CDR3 coding DNA: TGTGCCAGCTCACAGTACCTTCCGAGGGAGGCTTTCTTT. This codes for CASSQYLPREAFF.

This clone has only a few counts. The chain couples TRBV10-3 to TRBJ1-6; TRBD1 is a possible D gene (6 bases). V lost 4 bases and J lost 9, with 16 bases in between. CDR1 and CDR2 from the germline V gene are ENHRY and SYGVKD. This CDR3 is built from 15 residues. The DNA for the CDR3 is TGTGCCATCAGTGCCAGGGGAGATGTGGGTTCACCCCTCCACTTT. Translated, it gives CAISARGDVGSPLHF.

The chain has TRBV7-9 and TRBJ2-1; TRBD2 aligns across 11 bases. The CDR3 is 15 amino acids. Germline V lookup: CDR1 SEHNR, CDR2 FQNEAQ (reference sequence). The V gene end was trimmed by 2 bases and the J gene end by 6 bases; junction bases not matched to a gene: 3. The DNA of the CDR3 is TGTGCCAGCAGCTTATTAGCGGGAGGGCCCAATGAGCAGTTCTTC. Its translation is CASSLLAGGPNEQFF.

This clone was detected only once. The chain joins TRBV2 to TRBJ1-4; no clear D gene. The V end was cut by 7 bases, the J end by 6 bases, with 18 bases between. Germline V lookup: CDR1 SNHLY, CDR2 FYNNEI. The CDR3 contains 15 residues. CDR3 coding DNA: TGTGCCAGCACTCGGGATTCACCACGGGATGAAAAACTGTTTTTT. Protein product: CASTRDSPRDEKLFF.

The CDR3 DNA sequence: TGCGCCAGCTTGGAAGGGGGCACTGAAGCTTTCTTT. Amino acid sequence: CASLEGGTEAFF. V and J are TRBV5-1 and TRBJ1-1, with TRBD1 as a possible D gene (6 bases). V was clipped by 7 bases and J by 4 bases, with 11 bases between them. The germline V gene has CDR1 SGHRS and CDR2 YFSETQ. This CDR3 comprises 12 residues.

The V call is TRBV7-3, the J call TRBJ2-3; 9 bases align to TRBD1. V gave up 5 bases and J gave up 4 bases; unmatched junction bases: 4. From germline, CDR1 is SGHTA and CDR2 FQGTGA. This CDR3 comprises 14 residues. CDR3 protein: CASSPGTGPDTQYF. DNA for the CDR3: TGTGCCAGCAGCCCCGGGACAGGGCCAGATACGCAGTATTTT.

On this clone: The same CDR3 also results from other DNA sequences found in this sample. V is TRBV6-1 and J is TRBJ2-7, with D hard to call. Trimming shortened V by 3 bases and J by 5 bases, and 14 bases separated the two germline ends. Germline values: CDR1 MNHNS, CDR2 SASEGT. CDR3 length equals 14 residues. The CDR3 sequence: CASSDLPMIHEQYF. The CDR3 coding sequence is TGTGCCAGCAGTGACCTTCCTATGATCCACGAGCAGTACTTC.

The V call is TRBV4-2, the J call TRBJ2-2, with TRBD2 matching over 9 bases. From germline, CDR1 is LGHNA and CDR2 YNFKEQ. Trimming removed 0 bases from V and 6 bases from J; junction bases left unmatched: 8. The CDR3 consists of 17 residues. The CDR3 sequence is CASSQERSSGRPGELFF. In DNA, the CDR3 is TGTGCCAGCAGCCAAGAGAGGTCCAGCGGGAGGCCCGGGGAGCTGTTTTTT.

This clone was seen at least ten times. V usage is TRBV5-1 and J usage is TRBJ2-5; 8 positions match TRBD1. Germline V gene data show CDR1 as SGHRS and CDR2 as YFSETQ. The trim removed 7 bases at V and 5 bases at J, leaving 7 bases unmatched. The CDR3 contains 13 residues. In nucleotides, the CDR3 is TGCGCCAGCCACTACGGACAGGGCGAGACCCAGTACTTC. It codes for CASHYGQGETQYF.

The V gene is TRBV5-1, the J gene TRBJ2-7, with D tentatively TRBD1 (5 bases). The germline V gene has CDR1 SGHRS and CDR2 YFSETQ. The CDR3 has 18 residues. The V gene lost 2 bases and the J gene lost 3 bases, with 24 bases spanning the gap. The CDR3 sequence is CASSLGLSDTAGFYEQYF. The CDR3 nucleotides are TGCGCCAGCAGCTTAGGGCTTTCGGACACCGCCGGTTTCTACGAGCAGTACTTC.

The chain links TRBV6-6 to TRBJ2-2, with a weak D call TRBD1 (5 bases). With 8 bases removed from V and 0 bases from J, the gap between germline ends came to 16 bases. Germline CDR1 reads MNHNY; CDR2 reads SVGAGI (reference sequence). This CDR3 has 16 amino acids. CDR3 loop: CASQRGAQPNTGELFF. CDR3 sequence (DNA): TGTGCCAGCCAAAGGGGTGCTCAACCGAACACCGGGGAGCTGTTTTTT.

V is TRBV28 and J is TRBJ2-5; 7 bases map to TRBD2. Unmatched junction bases numbered 2, after V lost 2 bases and J lost 2 bases. The CDR3 is made up of 14 amino acids. The germline CDR1 and CDR2 sequences are MDHEN and SYDVKM. The CDR3 spells CASSLHSGQETQYF. The CDR3 coding sequence is TGTGCCAGCAGTTTACATAGCGGGCAAGAGACCCAGTACTTC.

V is TRBV7-2 and J is TRBJ2-2; 11 bases align to TRBD1. Looked up from germline, CDR1 is SGHTA and CDR2 is FQGNSA. The CDR3 runs to 14 residues. V lost 6 bases, J lost 10 bases, and 7 bases stayed unmatched. The CDR3 reads CASSRDRGSEELFF. DNA of the CDR3: TGTGCCAGCAGTCGGGACAGGGGGAGTGAGGAGCTGTTTTTT.

This clone has only one observation. The chain combines TRBV10-1 with TRBJ2-3; D may be TRBD2 (5 bases). Germline V gene lookup returns CDR1 WNHNN and CDR2 SYGVQD (reference sequence). The CDR3 sequence is 15 residues long. V was cut by 4 bases and J by 2 bases, with 13 bases left in between. DNA for the CDR3: TGCGCCAGCAGTGCTCGAGCGGACCCCACAGATACGCAGTATTTT. Translating gives CASSARADPTDTQYF.

The chain is built from TRBV5-4 and TRBJ1-4, with TRBD1 matching over 9 bases. The CDR3 length is 15 residues. Trimming took 5 bases from V and 3 from J; bases not matched to a gene: 5. CDR1 SGHNT and CDR2 YYREEE come from the germline V gene (reference sequence). CDR3 bases: TGTGCCAGCAGGTTACAGGGGGCCTCTAATGAAAAACTGTTTTTT. Protein product: CASRLQGASNEKLFF.

This clone was counted once. V is TRBV21-1 and J is TRBJ2-7; whether TRBD2, the table's D call, matches the DNA was not checked. TRBV21-1 is assigned pseudogene status. The length of the CDR3 is 18 residues. CDR3 sequence reads: CASSKDLGKAGGPYEQYF. CDR3 nucleotides: TGTGCCAGCAGCAAAGATTTAGGGAAAGCGGGAGGTCCCTACGAGCAGTACTTC.

The chain combines TRBV30 with TRBJ2-7; 8 nucleotides agree with TRBD2. V was pared by 5 bases and J by 2 bases, with 5 bases of the junction left unmatched. This CDR3 is 13 amino acids long. From germline, CDR1 is GTSNPN and CDR2 SVGIG (reference sequence). CDR3 sequence (DNA): TGTGCCTGGTTGACTAGCGCTCCCTACGAGCAGTACTTC. Protein sequence: CAWLTSAPYEQYF.

The chain combines TRBV7-9 with TRBJ2-6; D unresolved. There are 16 residues in the CDR3. V was pared by 0 bases and J by 1 base, with 7 bases between. CDR1 and CDR2 from the germline V gene are SEHNR and FQNEAQ (reference sequence). The CDR3 spells CASSLATASGANVLTF. The CDR3 DNA reads TGTGCCAGCAGCTTAGCCACAGCATCTGGGGCCAACGTCCTGACTTTC.